This T cell receptor beta chain emerged from a study of cytomegalovirus exposure and HLA in healthy donors. Study in general: Most donors, just over 80% of around 400 genotyped, fell in the Caucasian-associated ancestry cluster.

13 Jbeta primers and 60 Vbeta primers were used for the PCR. Profiled with immunoSEQ multiplex PCR; TCRdb holds only in-frame clones, not every one. The sample lists approximately 72,000 clones; roughly 82% were seen once. Deletions cut 5 bases from V and 9 bases from J, with 17 bases between. Germline V lookup: CDR1 MNHEY, CDR2 SVGAGI. This CDR3 has 15 residues. Broader study findings: The authors judged a highly shared variant cluster likely a sequencing artifact. Relative to equally common others, HLA-associated TCR beta chains showed greater clonal expansion in a later analysis. CMV serostatus was the only immune exposure information that was available.

Concerning this clone: Its antigen is unknown.

The chain recombines TRBV6-5 with TRBJ1-6, with D unresolved. Material for sequencing was PBMCs. This receptor was identified in a man aged 18 to 30 in good health and CMV-seronegative. CDR3 loop: CASSPLGGGGSPLHF. CDR3 sequence (DNA): TGTGCCAGCAGTCCCTTAGGCGGCGGTGGTTCACCCCTCCACTTT.